This TCR beta chain is drawn from a study of T cells after yellow fever vaccination. Study findings and constraints: Faster peaking, at day 5 versus 15, marked a secondary response that was weaker.

The TCR cDNA carried a universal primer site and UMIs from 5'RACE template switching. Each CDR3 protein gets one entry after TCRdb re-called the 5' RACE reads with MiXCR. The repertoire includes under 300,000 distinct CDR3 sequences, 13% of them detected once, and about 0.54% sits in the top ten. V was clipped by 4 bases and J by 14 bases, with 18 bases between them. The CDR3 is made up of 13 amino acids. Germline V gene sequence: CDR1 SGHTA, CDR2 FQGNSA. As concerns this clonotype: Its antigen is unknown.

This rearrangement joins TRBV7-2 to TRBJ2-1; D may match TRBD1 or TRBD2 (5 bases each). Sequences were derived from CD4+ T cells sorted from PBMCs, sampled 45 days after the yellow fever booster vaccination. The TCR comes from a man younger than 45 who received the YFV17D yellow fever vaccine. The CDR3 spells CASSSVQGRVKFF. The CDR3 region has the DNA TGTGCCAGCAGCTCAGTCCAGGGACGTGTTAAGTTCTTC.